Shown below are 25 T cell receptor beta chains from a single sample sequenced in a study of cytomegalovirus exposure and HLA in healthy donors. Clones were sequenced by immunoSEQ multiplex PCR, and TCRdb holds only the in-frame ones, with some missing. The sample includes around 150,000 clones, roughly 86% of them seen just once. Input material: PBMCs. The receptors shown here come from a man aged 18 to 30 in good health and CMV-seropositive.

The chain is built from TRBV19 and TRBJ1-2; weak D call: TRBD1 (5 bases). CDR3 size: 14 residues. Trimming took off 4 bases at V and 6 bases at J, with 15 bases between the two ends. CDR1 is LNHDA, CDR2 SQIVND, per germline (reference sequence). The CDR3 sequence is CASSTPQGPDGYTF. As DNA, the CDR3 is TGTGCCAGTAGTACTCCGCAGGGCCCGGATGGCTACACCTTC.

The chain is built from TRBV28 and TRBJ1-1; D remains unclear. The V end lost 6 bases, the J end lost 11 bases, and 19 bases lay between the germline ends. This CDR3 spans 13 amino acids. Germline-derived CDR1 and CDR2 are MDHEN and SYDVKM. CDR3 protein: CASSTARWAGAFF. The CDR3 bases are TGTGCCAGCAGCACGGCCAGGTGGGCTGGGGCTTTCTTT. Looking up the rest from reference TRBV28 and TRBJ1-1 gives the full variable domain: DVKVTQSSRYLVKRTGEKVFLECVQDMDHENMFWYRQDPGLGLRLIYFSYDVKMKEKGDIPEGYSVSREKKERFSLILESASTNQTSMYLCASSTARWAGAFFGQGTRLTVV.

This chain uses TRBV7-6 with TRBJ2-7, with 7 bases aligning to TRBD2. Per the germline V gene, CDR1 is SGHVS and CDR2 is FNYEAQ. The CDR3 runs to 15 residues. Trimming took 3 bases from V and 5 from J; bases not matched to a gene: 10. CDR3 nucleotides: TGTGCCAGCAGCTTTCCGGGGAGCGGGACTGACGAGCAGTACTTC. It codes for CASSFPGSGTDEQYF.

This clone has only one observation. V is TRBV19 and J is TRBJ1-4, with 9 bases matching TRBD1. CDR1 and CDR2 from the germline V gene are LNHDA and SQIVND (reference sequence). The CDR3 has 16 amino acids. The V and J ends lost 5 bases and 1 base, in that order; junction bases with no gene match: 5. The CDR3, as DNA: TGTGCCAGTAGTCGCCGGGACAGGGTAACTAATGAAAAACTGTTTTTT. As protein: CASSRRDRVTNEKLFF.

CDR3 amino acids: CASSLAGGLAGGPQETQYF. CDR3 nucleotides: TGTGCCAGCAGCTTGGCCGGGGGACTAGCGGGAGGGCCCCAAGAGACCCAGTACTTC. This chain joins TRBV5-6 and TRBJ2-5, with 16 bases fitting TRBD2. V dropped 0 bases and J dropped 1; count of bases not matched to a gene: 6. Per the germline V gene, CDR1 is SGHDT and CDR2 is YYEEEE. This CDR3 region has 19 residues.

V is TRBV10-3 and J is TRBJ1-2, with 7 bases matching TRBD1. Germline CDR1 reads ENHRY; CDR2 reads SYGVKD. After removal of 10 bases from V and 6 bases from J, the junction contained 8 bases not matched to a gene. There are 12 residues in the CDR3. CDR3 sequence reads: CATQDRADGYTF. The CDR3 DNA reads TGTGCCACTCAAGACAGGGCCGATGGCTACACCTTC.

The CDR3 spells CASRGTSGRSYNEQFF. CDR3 nucleotide sequence: TGTGCCAGCAGAGGGACTAGCGGGAGGTCTTACAATGAGCAGTTCTTC. The chain is built from TRBV2 and TRBJ2-1; 15 positions match TRBD2. V lost 6 bases to trimming and J lost 4 bases; unmatched junction nucleotides: 4. This CDR3 region has 16 residues. Germline assignment: CDR1 SNHLY and CDR2 FYNNEI.

This chain connects TRBV5-4 to TRBJ2-7; TRBD1 matches at 8 bases. With 0 bases clipped from V and 2 bases from J, the junction kept 4 bases outside the gene matches. The CDR3 totals 15 residues. The germline V gene encodes CDR1 SGHNT and CDR2 YYREEE (reference sequence). For the CDR3, the DNA is TGTGCCAGCAGCTTGGACAGGGGGAGAACCTACGAGCAGTACTTC. It codes for CASSLDRGRTYEQYF.

The chain employs TRBV15 and TRBJ2-3; possibly TRBD1 for D (5 bases). The germline V gene encodes CDR1 LNHNV and CDR2 YYDKDF (reference sequence). The germline V and J ends were trimmed by 1 base and 6 bases, with 17 bases remaining between them. CDR3 length: 16 residues. The DNA of the CDR3 is TGTGCCACCAGCAGAGTCGGCCAGGGCGTCCCCGATACGCAGTATTTT. Its protein product is CATSRVGQGVPDTQYF.

This clone was picked up one time. This rearrangement joins TRBV18 to TRBJ2-3; D possibly corresponds to TRBD2 (6 bases). The CDR3 loop spans 17 amino acids. Germline CDR1 KGHSH, CDR2 LQKENI. The V and J ends lost 2 bases and 0 bases respectively, with 15 bases between them. DNA of the CDR3: TGTGCCAGCTCACCAAGGCTGCGGGGAGCTAGCACAGATACGCAGTATTTT. Translated, it gives CASSPRLRGASTDTQYF.

The chain joins TRBV11-3 to TRBJ2-2; TRBD2 matches at 7 bases. The CDR3 spans 15 residues. V shed 4 bases, J shed 0 bases, and the junction held 2 bases outside the gene matches. CDR1 is SGHNT and CDR2 is YENEEA in the germline V gene. The CDR3 nucleotides read TGTGCCAGCAGCTCCGCGGGAGCGAACACCGGGGAGCTGTTTTTT. Protein sequence: CASSSAGANTGELFF. Full variable domain (missing parts from reference TRBV11-3 and TRBJ2-2): EAGVVQSPRYKIIEKKQPVAFWCNPISGHNTLYWYLQNLGQGPELLIRYENEEAVDDSQLPKDRFSAERLKGVDSTLKIQPAELGDSAVYLCASSSAGANTGELFFGEGSRLTVL.

This clone was seen a single time. V usage is TRBV19 and J usage is TRBJ2-1; TRBD1 agrees at 9 bases. The CDR3 runs 16 residues. Germline V CDR1 and CDR2: LNHDA, SQIVND (reference sequence). V was pared by 5 bases and J by 6 bases, with 11 bases of the junction left unmatched. CDR3 coding DNA: TGTGCCAGTAGTTACTATGGGACAGGGCTCGTCAATGAGCAGTTCTTC. It is translated as CASSYYGTGLVNEQFF.

The J gene is TRBJ2-3, the V gene TRBV11-3, with 8 bases matching TRBD2. The length of the CDR3 is 16 residues. J gave up 4 bases and V 5 bases, and 11 bases lay outside the gene matches. Germline loops: CDR1 SGHNT, CDR2 YENEEA. CDR3 in DNA: TGTGCCAGCAGCCCCGGGACTAGATACTTCGCAGATACGCAGTATTTT. Amino acids: CASSPGTRYFADTQYF.

This chain connects TRBV2 to TRBJ1-1; TRBD1 might be the D (5 bases). The germline CDR1 and CDR2 sequences are SNHLY and FYNNEI. The CDR3 spans 14 residues. V shed 6 bases and J shed 0 bases, with 11 bases lying between them. The DNA of the CDR3 is TGTGCCAGCAGCCAAAGGGGATTGAACACTGAAGCTTTCTTT. The encoded protein is CASSQRGLNTEAFF.

Note on this clone: The germline gene is not matched at one end of the junction; a read error may be the cause. The rearrangement links TRBV7-7 to TRBJ2-5; TRBD1 is a possible D gene (6 bases). The CDR3 is made up of 14 amino acids. Germline assignment: CDR1 SSHAT and CDR2 FNYEAQ (reference sequence). CDR3 coding DNA: TGTGCTAGCAGCCCGTTACAGGGACGGGAGACCCAGTACTTC. It yields the protein CASSPLQGRETQYF.

This clone came up once. The CDR3: CASAPMGSGIETQYF. As DNA, the CDR3 is TGTGCCAGTGCTCCGATGGGAAGCGGGATAGAGACCCAGTACTTC. The rearrangement joins TRBV25-1 to TRBJ2-5; 7 bases line up with TRBD2. Germline lookup yields CDR1 MGHDK and CDR2 SYGVNS. J was trimmed by 4 bases and V by 9 bases; bases with no gene match: 14. This CDR3 has 15 residues. The whole variable domain, filled in from reference TRBV25-1 and TRBJ2-5, reads EADIYQTPRYLVIGTGKKITLECSQTMGHDKMYWYQQDPGMELHLIHYSYGVNSTEKGDLSSESTVSRIRTEHFPLTLESARPSHTSQYLCASAPMGSGIETQYFGPGTRLLVL.

This clone has more than one count but fewer than ten. The chain is built from TRBV7-8 and TRBJ2-7, with a weak D call TRBD2 (6 bases). CDR1 is SGHVS, CDR2 FQNEAQ, per germline. The germline V and J ends were trimmed by 1 base and 4 bases, with 8 bases remaining between them. The CDR3 extends over 13 amino acids. CDR3 DNA: TGTGCCAGCAGCTTAGGAGGGAGGTACGAGCAGTACTTC. Translated, it gives CASSLGGRYEQYF.

The chain has TRBV19 and TRBJ1-5; 7 positions agree with TRBD1. V gave up 6 bases and J gave up 6 bases; unmatched junction bases: 8. The CDR3 runs to 14 residues. Germline V CDR1 and CDR2: LNHDA, SQIVND (reference sequence). The CDR3 protein is CASRGRGPVQPQHF. Here the CDR3 DNA reads TGTGCCAGTAGGGGTAGGGGGCCGGTTCAGCCCCAGCATTTT.

The rearrangement links TRBV6-1 to TRBJ2-1, with D possibly matching TRBD2 (5 bases). V was clipped by 2 bases and J by 3 bases, with 14 bases between them. This CDR3 spans 16 amino acids. Per the germline V gene, CDR1 is MNHNS and CDR2 is SASEGT. The CDR3 nucleotides are TGTGCCAGCAGTGAACTTGTGGGAGCAGTCTACAATGAGCAGTTCTTC. The encoded protein is CASSELVGAVYNEQFF.

The V call is TRBV28, the J call TRBJ2-7; a weak D match, TRBD1 (6 bases). The V and J ends lost 7 bases and 0 bases respectively, with 13 bases between them. CDR1 MDHEN and CDR2 SYDVKM come from the germline V gene. The length of the CDR3 is 14 residues. Here the CDR3 DNA reads TGTGCCAGCACCGTGACAGGTCCCTCCTACGAGCAGTACTTC. It is translated as CASTVTGPSYEQYF.

Turning to this clone: At one of its ends the junction is not consistent with the germline gene, which may arise from a read error. V is TRBV5-6 and J is TRBJ1-2; D not certain. Germline V gene data show CDR1 as SGHDT and CDR2 as YYEEEE. CDR3 size: 12 residues. The CDR3 bases are TGTGCCGGCAGCTACGGGGTGTCTGGCTACACCTTC. It specifies CAGSYGVSGYTF.

The rearrangement joins TRBV29-1 to TRBJ1-4; 8 bases are a match to TRBD1. V was pared by 5 bases and J by 0 bases, with 5 bases of the junction left unmatched. Germline V gene sequence: CDR1 SQVTM, CDR2 ANQGSEA. This CDR3 region has 15 residues. CDR3 amino acids: CSVSGTGSTNEKLFF. CDR3 nucleotide sequence: TGCAGCGTTTCCGGGACAGGTTCAACTAATGAAAAACTGTTTTTT. The whole variable domain, remainder taken from reference TRBV29-1 and TRBJ1-4, is SAVISQKPSRDICQRGTSLTIQCQVDSQVTMMFWYRQQPGQSLTLIATANQGSEATYESGFVIDKFPISRPNLTFSTLTVSNMSPEDSSIYLCSVSGTGSTNEKLFFGSGTQLSVL.

The genes are TRBV19 and TRBJ2-7; D is unclear. Germline V CDR1 and CDR2: LNHDA, SQIVND (reference sequence). The CDR3 extends over 14 amino acids. The V gene lost 5 bases and the J gene lost 4 bases, with 15 bases spanning the gap. CDR3 residues: CASSPHPRGYEQYF. CDR3 DNA sequence: TGTGCCAGTAGTCCTCATCCGCGCGGTTACGAGCAGTACTTC.

The V gene is TRBV5-1, the J gene TRBJ2-2; TRBD1 aligns across 11 bases. V was pared by 9 bases and J by 4 bases, with 14 bases of the junction left unmatched. Germline lookup yields CDR1 SGHRS and CDR2 YFSETQ. CDR3 length: 17 residues. CDR3 amino acids: CATTLSVGTGGTGELFF. CDR3 DNA sequence: TGCGCCACCACCCTATCAGTGGGGACAGGGGGCACCGGGGAGCTGTTTTTT.

This chain links TRBV5-1 with TRBJ2-7, with 7 nucleotides matching TRBD2. The CDR3 length is 13 residues. With V trimmed by 3 bases and J by 3 bases, 3 bases remained unmatched. Germline V gives CDR1 SGHRS, CDR2 YFSETQ. The CDR3 sequence is CASSWDYNYEQYF. The CDR3 coding sequence is TGCGCCAGCAGCTGGGACTACAACTACGAGCAGTACTTC.